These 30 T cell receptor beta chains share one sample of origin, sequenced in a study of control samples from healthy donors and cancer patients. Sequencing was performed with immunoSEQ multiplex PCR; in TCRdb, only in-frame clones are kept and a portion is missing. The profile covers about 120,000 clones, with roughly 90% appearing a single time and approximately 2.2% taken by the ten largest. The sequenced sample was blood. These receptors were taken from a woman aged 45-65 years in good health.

As DNA, the CDR3 is TGTGCCAGTAGTATGCAGGGGCACCAGCCCCAGCATTTT. This sequence encodes CASSMQGHQPQHF. The V gene is TRBV19, the J gene TRBJ1-5; weak D call: TRBD1 (6 bases). Between the trimmed V and J ends, which lost 3 bases and 7 bases, there was a span of 10 bases. This CDR3 has 13 residues. CDR1 and CDR2 from the germline V gene are LNHDA and SQIVND (reference sequence). Using reference TRBV19 and TRBJ1-5 for the parts outside the CDR3, the full variable domain is DGGITQSPKYLFRKEGQNVTLSCEQNLNHDAMYWYRQDPGQGLRLIYYSQIVNDFQKGDIAEGYSVSREKKESFPLTVTSAQKNPTAFYLCASSMQGHQPQHFGDGTRLSIL.

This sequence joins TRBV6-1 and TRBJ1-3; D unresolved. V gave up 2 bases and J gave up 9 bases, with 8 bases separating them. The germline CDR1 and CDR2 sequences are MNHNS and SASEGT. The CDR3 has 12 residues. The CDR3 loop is CASSELVGTIYF. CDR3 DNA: TGTGCCAGCAGTGAATTAGTAGGCACCATATATTTT.

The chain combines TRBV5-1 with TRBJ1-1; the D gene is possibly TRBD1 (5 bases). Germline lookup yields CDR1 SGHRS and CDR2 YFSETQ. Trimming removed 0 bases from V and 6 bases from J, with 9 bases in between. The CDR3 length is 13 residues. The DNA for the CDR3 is TGCGCCAGCAGCTTGGCGGGGGTGGCTGAAGCTTTCTTT. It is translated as CASSLAGVAEAFF.

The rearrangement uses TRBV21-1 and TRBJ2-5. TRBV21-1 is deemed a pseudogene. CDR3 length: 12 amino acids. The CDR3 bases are TGTGCCAGCAGCAAAGAGAAGGAGACCCAGTACTTC. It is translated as CASSKEKETQYF.

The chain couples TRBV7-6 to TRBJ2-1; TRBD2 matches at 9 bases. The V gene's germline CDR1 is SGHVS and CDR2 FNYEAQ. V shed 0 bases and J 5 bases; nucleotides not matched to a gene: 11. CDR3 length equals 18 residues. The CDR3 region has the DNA TGTGCCAGCAGCTTAGCAGCGGGGGGACGCCTTCCGGACAATGAGCAGTTCTTC. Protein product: CASSLAAGGRLPDNEQFF.

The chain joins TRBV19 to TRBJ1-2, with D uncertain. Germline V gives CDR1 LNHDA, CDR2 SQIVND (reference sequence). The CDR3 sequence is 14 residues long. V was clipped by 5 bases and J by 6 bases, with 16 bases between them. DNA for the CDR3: TGTGCCAGTAGTGACCTAATCTGGCTCGATGGCTACACCTTC. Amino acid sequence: CASSDLIWLDGYTF.

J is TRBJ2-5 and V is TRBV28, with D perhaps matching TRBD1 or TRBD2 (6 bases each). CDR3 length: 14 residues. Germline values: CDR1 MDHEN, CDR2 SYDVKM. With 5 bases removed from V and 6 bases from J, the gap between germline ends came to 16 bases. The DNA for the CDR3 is TGTGCCAGCAGTCTGGCGGGACAAGTAAAGACCCAGTACTTC. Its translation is CASSLAGQVKTQYF.

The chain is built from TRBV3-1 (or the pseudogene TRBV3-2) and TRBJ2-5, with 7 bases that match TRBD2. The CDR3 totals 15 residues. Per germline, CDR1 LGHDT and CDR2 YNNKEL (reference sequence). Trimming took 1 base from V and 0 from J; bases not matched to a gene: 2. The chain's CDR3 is CASSQAGGYQETQYF. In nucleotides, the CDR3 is TGTGCCAGCAGCCAAGCCGGGGGGTACCAAGAGACCCAGTACTTC.

CDR3 in DNA: TGTGCCAGCAGCGCGGGACTAGCGGGACACAATGAGCAGTTCTTC. Translation gives CASSAGLAGHNEQFF. V and J are TRBV5-4 and TRBJ2-1, with TRBD2 matching over 13 bases. With 4 bases clipped from V and 5 bases from J, the junction kept 3 bases outside the gene matches. This CDR3 has 15 amino acids. Germline lookup yields CDR1 SGHNT and CDR2 YYREEE (reference sequence).

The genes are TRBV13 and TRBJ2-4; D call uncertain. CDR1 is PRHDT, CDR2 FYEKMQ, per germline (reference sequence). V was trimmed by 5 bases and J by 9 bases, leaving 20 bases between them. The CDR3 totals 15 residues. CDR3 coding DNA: TGTGCCAGCAGCCCCAAGACCCATGAGCTTGGCATTCAGTACTTC. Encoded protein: CASSPKTHELGIQYF.

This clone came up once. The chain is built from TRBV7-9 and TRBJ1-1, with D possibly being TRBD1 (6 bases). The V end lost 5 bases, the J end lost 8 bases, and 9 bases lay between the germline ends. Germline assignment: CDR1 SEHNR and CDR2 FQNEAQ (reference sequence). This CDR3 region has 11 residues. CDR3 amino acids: CASSQGTEAFF. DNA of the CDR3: TGTGCCAGCAGCCAGGGGACAGAAGCTTTCTTT.

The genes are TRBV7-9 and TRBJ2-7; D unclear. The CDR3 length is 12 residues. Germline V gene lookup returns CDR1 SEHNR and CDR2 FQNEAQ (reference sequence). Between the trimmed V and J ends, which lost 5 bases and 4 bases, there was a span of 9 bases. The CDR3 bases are TGTGCCAGCAGCCCGGAAGGATACGAGCAGTACTTC. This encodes CASSPEGYEQYF.

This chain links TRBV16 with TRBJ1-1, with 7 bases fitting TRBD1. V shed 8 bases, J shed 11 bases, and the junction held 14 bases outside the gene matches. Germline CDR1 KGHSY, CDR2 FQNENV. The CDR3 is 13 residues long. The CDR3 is CASHNLVTGAAFF. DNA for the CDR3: TGTGCCAGCCATAACTTAGTTACAGGGGCGGCTTTCTTT.

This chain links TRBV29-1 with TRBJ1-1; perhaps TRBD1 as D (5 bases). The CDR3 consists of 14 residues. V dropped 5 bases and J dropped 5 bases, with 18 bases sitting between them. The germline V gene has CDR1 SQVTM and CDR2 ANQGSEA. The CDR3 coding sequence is TGCAGCGTTACGACGGGGAGGGGTTGGACTGAAGCTTTCTTT. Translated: CSVTTGRGWTEAFF.

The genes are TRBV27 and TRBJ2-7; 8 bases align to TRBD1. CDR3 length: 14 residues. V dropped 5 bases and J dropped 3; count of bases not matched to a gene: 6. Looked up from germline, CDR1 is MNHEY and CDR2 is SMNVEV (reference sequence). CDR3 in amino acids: CASSPWTGSYEQYF. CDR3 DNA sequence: TGTGCCAGCAGTCCTTGGACAGGGAGCTACGAGCAGTACTTC.

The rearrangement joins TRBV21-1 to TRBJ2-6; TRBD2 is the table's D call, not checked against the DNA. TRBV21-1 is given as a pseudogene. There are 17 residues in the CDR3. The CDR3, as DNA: TGTGCCAGCAGCAAAGTTGGGGGGAGCTCTGGGGCCAACGTCCTGACTTTC. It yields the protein CASSKVGGSSGANVLTF.

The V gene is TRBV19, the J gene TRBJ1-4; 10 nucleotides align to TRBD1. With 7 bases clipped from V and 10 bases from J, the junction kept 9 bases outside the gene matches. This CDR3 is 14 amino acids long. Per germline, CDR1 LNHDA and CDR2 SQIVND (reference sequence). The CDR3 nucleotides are TGTGCCAGTACTCAGACAGGGGGCAGCCCAAAACTGTTTTTT. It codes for CASTQTGGSPKLFF.

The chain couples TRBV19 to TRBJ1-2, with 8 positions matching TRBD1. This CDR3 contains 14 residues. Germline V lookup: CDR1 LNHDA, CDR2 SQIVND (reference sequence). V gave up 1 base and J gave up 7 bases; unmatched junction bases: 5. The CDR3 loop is CASSIGDRSLGYTF. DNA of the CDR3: TGTGCCAGTAGTATAGGGGACAGGTCGCTTGGCTACACCTTC.

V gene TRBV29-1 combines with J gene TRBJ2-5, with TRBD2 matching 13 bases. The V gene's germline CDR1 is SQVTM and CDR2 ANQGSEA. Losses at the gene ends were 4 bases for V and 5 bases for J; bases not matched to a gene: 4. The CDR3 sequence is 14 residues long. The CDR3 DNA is TGCAGCGTTGGACTAGCGGGGGGACGGGAGACCCAGTACTTC. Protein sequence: CSVGLAGGRETQYF. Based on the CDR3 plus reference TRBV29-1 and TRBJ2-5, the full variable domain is SAVISQKPSRDICQRGTSLTIQCQVDSQVTMMFWYRQQPGQSLTLIATANQGSEATYESGFVIDKFPISRPNLTFSTLTVSNMSPEDSSIYLCSVGLAGGRETQYFGPGTRLLVL.

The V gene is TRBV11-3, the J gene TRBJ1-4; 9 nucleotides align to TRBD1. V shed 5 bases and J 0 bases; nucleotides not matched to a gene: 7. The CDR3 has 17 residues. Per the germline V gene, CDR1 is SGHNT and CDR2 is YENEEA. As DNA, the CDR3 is TGTGCCAGCAGCGAATGGACAGGGGAGGCAACTAATGAAAAACTGTTTTTT. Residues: CASSEWTGEATNEKLFF.

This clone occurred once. CDR3 protein: CASSMAPGFDGYTF. The CDR3 region has the DNA TGTGCCAGTAGTATGGCACCAGGGTTCGATGGCTACACCTTC. V gene TRBV19 combines with J gene TRBJ1-2; D perhaps matches TRBD1 (5 bases). Deletions cut 3 bases from V and 6 bases from J, with 14 bases between. Germline V lookup: CDR1 LNHDA, CDR2 SQIVND (reference sequence). CDR3 length: 14 residues.

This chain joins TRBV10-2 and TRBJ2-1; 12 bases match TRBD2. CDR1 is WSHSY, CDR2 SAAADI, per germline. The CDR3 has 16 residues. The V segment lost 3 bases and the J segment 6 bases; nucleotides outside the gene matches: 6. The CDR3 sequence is CASSELAGGPVNEQFF. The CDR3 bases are TGCGCCAGCAGTGAACTAGCGGGAGGACCCGTCAATGAGCAGTTCTTC.

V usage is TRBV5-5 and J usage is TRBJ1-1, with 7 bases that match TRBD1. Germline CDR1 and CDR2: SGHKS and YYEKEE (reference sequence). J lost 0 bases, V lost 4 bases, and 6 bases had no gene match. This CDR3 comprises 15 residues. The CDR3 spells CASSEVGQMNTEAFF. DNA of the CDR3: TGTGCCAGCAGCGAAGTGGGACAGATGAACACTGAAGCTTTCTTT.

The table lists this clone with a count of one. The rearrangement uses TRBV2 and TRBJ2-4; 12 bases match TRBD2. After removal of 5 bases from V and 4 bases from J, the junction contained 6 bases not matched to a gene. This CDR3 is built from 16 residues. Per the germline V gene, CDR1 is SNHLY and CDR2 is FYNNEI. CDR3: CASSLKLAGGKNIQYF. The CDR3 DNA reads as TGTGCCAGCAGTCTTAAACTAGCGGGGGGAAAAAACATTCAGTACTTC.

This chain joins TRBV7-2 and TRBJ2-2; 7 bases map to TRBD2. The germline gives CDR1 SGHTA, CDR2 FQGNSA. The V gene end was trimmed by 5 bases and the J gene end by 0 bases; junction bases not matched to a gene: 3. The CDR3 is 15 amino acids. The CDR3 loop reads CASSLAGANTGELFF. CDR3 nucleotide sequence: TGTGCCAGCAGCCTGGCGGGGGCGAACACCGGGGAGCTGTTTTTT.

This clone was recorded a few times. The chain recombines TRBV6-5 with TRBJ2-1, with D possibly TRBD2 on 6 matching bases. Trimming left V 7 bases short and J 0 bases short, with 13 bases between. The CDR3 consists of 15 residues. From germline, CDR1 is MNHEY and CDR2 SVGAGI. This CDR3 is CASTLTGDSYNEQFF. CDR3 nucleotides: TGTGCCAGCACCTTAACGGGAGACTCCTACAATGAGCAGTTCTTC.

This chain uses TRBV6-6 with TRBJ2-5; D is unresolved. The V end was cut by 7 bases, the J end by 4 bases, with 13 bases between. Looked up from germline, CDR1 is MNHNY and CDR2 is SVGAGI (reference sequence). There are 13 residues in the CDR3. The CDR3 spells CASTPGWVETQYF. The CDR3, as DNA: TGTGCCAGCACCCCTGGGTGGGTAGAGACCCAGTACTTC.

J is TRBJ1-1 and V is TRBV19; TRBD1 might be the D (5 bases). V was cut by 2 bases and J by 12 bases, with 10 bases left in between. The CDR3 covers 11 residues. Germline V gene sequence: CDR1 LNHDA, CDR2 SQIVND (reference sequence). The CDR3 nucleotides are TGTGCCAGTAGTATATTGGGGGGAACTTTCTTT. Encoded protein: CASSILGGTFF.

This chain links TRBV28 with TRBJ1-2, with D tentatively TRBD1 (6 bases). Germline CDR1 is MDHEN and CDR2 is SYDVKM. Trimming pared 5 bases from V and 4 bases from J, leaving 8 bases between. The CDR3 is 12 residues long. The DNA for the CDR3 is TGTGCCAGCAGTCTGGGGGCCTATGGCTACACCTTC. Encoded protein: CASSLGAYGYTF.

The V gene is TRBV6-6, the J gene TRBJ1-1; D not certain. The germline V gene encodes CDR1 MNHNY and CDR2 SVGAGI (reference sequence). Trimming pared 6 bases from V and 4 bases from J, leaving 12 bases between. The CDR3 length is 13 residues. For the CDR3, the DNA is TGTGCCAGCAGCCCGGCCTCAATCACTGAAGCTTTCTTT. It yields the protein CASSPASITEAFF.